This TCR beta chain was recorded in a study of T cells after yellow fever vaccination. The V gene's germline CDR1 is SGHTA and CDR2 FQGNSA. The V end was cut by 5 bases, the J end by 3 bases, with 10 bases between. The CDR3 contains 13 residues. Synthesis of TCR cDNA relied on 5'RACE template switching, which attached a universal primer site and UMIs. TCRdb processed the 5' RACE reads anew with MiXCR; each CDR3 protein has one entry. The sample includes hundreds of thousands of distinct CDR3 sequences, 8.7% of them seen just once. As regards this clonotype: Its antigen remains unknown.

Study conclusions and caveats: In post-booster samples, most primary-vaccination clones reappeared (approximately 95% CD4, 88% CD8).

The chain has TRBV7-2 and TRBJ1-2; TRBD1 might be the D (6 bases). The receptor comes from a man aged 18 to 35 who received the YFV17D yellow fever vaccine. The specimen comprised PBMCs, sampled on the day of the first yellow fever vaccination. The CDR3 nucleotides are TGTGCCAGCAGCCCCGGACAGTACTATGGCTACACCTTC. Its protein product is CASSPGQYYGYTF.